The sample holds many counts of the clone carrying this T cell receptor (beta chain). Losses at the gene ends were 4 bases for V and 0 bases for J; bases not matched to a gene: 6. CDR1 and CDR2 (germline): SGDLS, YYNGEE. The CDR3 length is 17 residues. The data were obtained in a study of T cells in Graves' hyperthyroidism and ophthalmopathy. Template material for amplifying TCR beta CDR3 regions consisted of RNA transcripts. The HTBI set primed first-round TCR CDR3 RT-PCR. From the multiplex PCR reads, TCRdb called clonotypes with MiXCR, one entry per CDR3 protein. The sample yields roughly 420,000 distinct CDR3 sequences, 15% to 19% seen once.

The chain employs TRBV9 and TRBJ2-2; 10 bases line up with TRBD2. The TCR sequence derives from a woman between 18 and 30 years old with Graves' hyperthyroidism. Material: blood. CDR3 residues: CASSSPSGGSNTGELFF. CDR3 bases: TGTGCCAGCAGCTCACCTAGCGGGGGATCGAACACCGGGGAGCTGTTTTTT.